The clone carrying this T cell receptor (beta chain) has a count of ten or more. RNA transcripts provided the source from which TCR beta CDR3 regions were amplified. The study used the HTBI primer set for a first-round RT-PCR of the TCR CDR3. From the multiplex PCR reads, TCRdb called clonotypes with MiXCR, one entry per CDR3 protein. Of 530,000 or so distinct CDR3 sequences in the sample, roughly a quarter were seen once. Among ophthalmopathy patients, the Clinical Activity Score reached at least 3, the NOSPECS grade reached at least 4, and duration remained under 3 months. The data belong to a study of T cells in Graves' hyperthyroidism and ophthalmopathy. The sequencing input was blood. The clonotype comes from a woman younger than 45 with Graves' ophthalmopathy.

CDR3 amino acids: CASSLATDYGYTF. The DNA for the CDR3 is TGTGCCAGCAGTTTAGCCACGGACTATGGCTACACCTTC. The gene calls are TRBV12-3 or TRBV12-4 and TRBJ1-2; no clear D. V lost 0 bases and J 3 bases, leaving 5 bases between the germline ends. This CDR3 comprises 13 residues.